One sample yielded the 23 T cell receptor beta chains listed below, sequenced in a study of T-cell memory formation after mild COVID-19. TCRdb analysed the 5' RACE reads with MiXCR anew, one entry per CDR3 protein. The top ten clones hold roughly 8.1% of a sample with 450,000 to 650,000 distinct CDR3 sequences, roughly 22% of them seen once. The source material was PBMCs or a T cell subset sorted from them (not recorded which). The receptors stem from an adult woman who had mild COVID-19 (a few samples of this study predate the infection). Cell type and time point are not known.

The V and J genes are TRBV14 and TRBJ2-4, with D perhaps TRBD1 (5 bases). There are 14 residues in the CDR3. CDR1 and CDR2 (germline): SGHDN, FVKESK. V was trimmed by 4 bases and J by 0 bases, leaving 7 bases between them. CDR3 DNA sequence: TGTGCCAGCAGCCGGGGCGTAGCCAAAAACATTCAGTACTTC. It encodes CASSRGVAKNIQYF.

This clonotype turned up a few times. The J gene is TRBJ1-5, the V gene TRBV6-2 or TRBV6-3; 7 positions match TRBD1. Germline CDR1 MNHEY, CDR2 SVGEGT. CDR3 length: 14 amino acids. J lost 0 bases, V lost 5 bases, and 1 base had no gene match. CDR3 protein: CASSRDSSNQPQHF. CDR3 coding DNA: TGTGCCAGCAGTAGGGACAGTAGCAATCAGCCCCAGCATTTT.

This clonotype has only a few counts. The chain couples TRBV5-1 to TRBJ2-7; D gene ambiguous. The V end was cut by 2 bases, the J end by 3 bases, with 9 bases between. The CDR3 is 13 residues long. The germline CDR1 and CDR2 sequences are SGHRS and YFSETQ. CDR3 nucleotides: TGCGCCAGCAGCTTTGGGGATATCTACGAGCAGTACTTC. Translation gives CASSFGDIYEQYF.

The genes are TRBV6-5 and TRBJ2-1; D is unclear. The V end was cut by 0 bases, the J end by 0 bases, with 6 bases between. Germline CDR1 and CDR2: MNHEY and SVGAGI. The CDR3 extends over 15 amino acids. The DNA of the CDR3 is TGTGCCAGCAGTTACTCCTATAGCTCCTACAATGAGCAGTTCTTC. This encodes CASSYSYSSYNEQFF.

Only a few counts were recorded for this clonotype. CDR3 bases: TGTGCCAGCAGCTTGCTTAACAGGGGCGAAGCCCGATGGGACACTGAAGCTTTCTTT. Translation gives CASSLLNRGEARWDTEAFF. This rearrangement joins TRBV5-6 to TRBJ1-1; the match to TRBD1 covers 7 bases. With 1 base clipped from V and 3 bases from J, the junction kept 18 bases outside the gene matches. CDR3 size: 19 residues. Germline CDR1 and CDR2: SGHDT and YYEEEE.

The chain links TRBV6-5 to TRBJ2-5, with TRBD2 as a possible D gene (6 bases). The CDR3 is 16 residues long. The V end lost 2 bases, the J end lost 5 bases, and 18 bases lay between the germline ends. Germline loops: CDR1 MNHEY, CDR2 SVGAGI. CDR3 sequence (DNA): TGTGCCAGCAGTTACACCTCCGTTGCGGCGGGGGAGACCCAGTACTTC. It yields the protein CASSYTSVAAGETQYF.

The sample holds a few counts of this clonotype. The CDR3 reads CASRGGTASSYEQYF. The CDR3, as DNA: TGTGCCAGCAGGGGCGGGACAGCGAGTTCCTACGAGCAGTACTTC. V and J are TRBV12-3 or TRBV12-4 and TRBJ2-7, with a weak D call TRBD1 (7 bases). The CDR3 is 15 residues long. V lost 6 bases and J 1 base, leaving 16 bases between the germline ends.

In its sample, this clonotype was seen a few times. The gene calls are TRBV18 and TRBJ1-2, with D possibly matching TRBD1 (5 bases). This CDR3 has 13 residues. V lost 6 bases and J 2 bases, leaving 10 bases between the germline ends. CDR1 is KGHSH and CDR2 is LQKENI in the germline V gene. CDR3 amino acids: CASSVQENYGYTF. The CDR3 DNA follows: TGTGCCAGCTCGGTACAGGAGAACTATGGCTACACCTTC. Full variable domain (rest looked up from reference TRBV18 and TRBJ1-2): NAGVMQNPRHLVRRRGQEARLRCSPMKGHSHVYWYRQLPEEGLKFMVYLQKENIIDESGMPKERFSAEFPKEGPSILRIQQVVRGDSAAYFCASSVQENYGYTFGSGTRLTVV.

The CDR3 DNA sequence: TGTGCCAGCAGCCCCGGGAGGGGCGCCCTCTACGAGCAGTACTTC. Its protein product is CASSPGRGALYEQYF. The chain uses TRBV7-2 and TRBJ2-7; 8 bases fit TRBD2. The CDR3 is 15 amino acids. With V trimmed by 5 bases and J by 3 bases, 9 bases remained unmatched. Germline V gives CDR1 SGHTA, CDR2 FQGNSA.

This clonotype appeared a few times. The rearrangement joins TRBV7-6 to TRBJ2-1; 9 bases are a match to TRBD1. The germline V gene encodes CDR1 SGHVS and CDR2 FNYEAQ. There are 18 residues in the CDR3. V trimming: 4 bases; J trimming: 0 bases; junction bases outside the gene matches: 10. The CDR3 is CASSSSPGTGLSYNEQFF. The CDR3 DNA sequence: TGTGCCAGCAGCTCCTCTCCCGGGACAGGGCTCTCCTACAATGAGCAGTTCTTC.

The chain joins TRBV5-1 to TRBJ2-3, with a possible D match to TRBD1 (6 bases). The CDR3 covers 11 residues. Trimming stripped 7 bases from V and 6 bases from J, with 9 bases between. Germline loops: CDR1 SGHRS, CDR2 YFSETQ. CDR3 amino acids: CASGRGDTQYF. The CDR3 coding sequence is TGCGCCAGCGGCAGGGGTGATACGCAGTATTTT.

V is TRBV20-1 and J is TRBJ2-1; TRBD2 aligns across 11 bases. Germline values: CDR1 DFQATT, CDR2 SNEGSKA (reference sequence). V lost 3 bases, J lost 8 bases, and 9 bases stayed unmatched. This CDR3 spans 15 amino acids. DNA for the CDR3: TGCAGTGCTAGTAAAAGGCTAGCGGGAGGCGATGAGCAGTTCTTC. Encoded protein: CSASKRLAGGDEQFF.

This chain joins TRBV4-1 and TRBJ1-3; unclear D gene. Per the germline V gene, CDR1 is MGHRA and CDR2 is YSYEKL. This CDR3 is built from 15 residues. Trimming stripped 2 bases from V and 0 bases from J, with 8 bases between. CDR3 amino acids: CASSQLQFSGNTIYF. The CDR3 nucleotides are TGCGCCAGCAGCCAATTACAGTTCTCTGGAAACACCATATATTTT.

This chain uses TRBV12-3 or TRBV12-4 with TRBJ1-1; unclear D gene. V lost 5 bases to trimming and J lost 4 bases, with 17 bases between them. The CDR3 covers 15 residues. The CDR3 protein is CASSPRGGRGTEAFF. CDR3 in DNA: TGTGCCAGCAGTCCTCGGGGAGGACGGGGCACTGAAGCTTTCTTT.

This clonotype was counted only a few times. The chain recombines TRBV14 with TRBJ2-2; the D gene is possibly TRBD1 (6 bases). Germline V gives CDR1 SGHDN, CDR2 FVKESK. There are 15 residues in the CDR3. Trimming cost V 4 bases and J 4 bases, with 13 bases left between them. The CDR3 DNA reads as TGTGCCAGCAGCCTACACAGGGTTCGCACCGGGGAGCTGTTTTTT. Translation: CASSLHRVRTGELFF.

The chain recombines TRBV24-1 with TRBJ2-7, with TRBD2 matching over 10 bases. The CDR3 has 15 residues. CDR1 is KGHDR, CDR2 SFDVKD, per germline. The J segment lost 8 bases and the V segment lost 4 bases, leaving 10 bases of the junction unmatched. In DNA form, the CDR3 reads TGTGCCACCAGTGACAGAGCGGGAGGGCCACCACAGCAGTACTTC. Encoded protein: CATSDRAGGPPQQYF.

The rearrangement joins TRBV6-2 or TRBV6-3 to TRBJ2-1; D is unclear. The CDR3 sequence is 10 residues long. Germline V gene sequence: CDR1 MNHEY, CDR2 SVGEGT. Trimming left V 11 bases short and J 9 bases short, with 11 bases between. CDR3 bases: TGTGCCGCCGGATGGGGTGAGCAGTTCTTC. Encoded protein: CAAGWGEQFF.

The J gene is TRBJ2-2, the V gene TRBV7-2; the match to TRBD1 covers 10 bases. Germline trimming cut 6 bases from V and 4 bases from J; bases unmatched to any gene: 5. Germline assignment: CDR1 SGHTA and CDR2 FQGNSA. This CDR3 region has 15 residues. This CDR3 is CASRRQGAITGELFF. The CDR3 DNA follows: TGTGCCAGCAGGAGACAGGGGGCTATCACCGGGGAGCTGTTTTTT.

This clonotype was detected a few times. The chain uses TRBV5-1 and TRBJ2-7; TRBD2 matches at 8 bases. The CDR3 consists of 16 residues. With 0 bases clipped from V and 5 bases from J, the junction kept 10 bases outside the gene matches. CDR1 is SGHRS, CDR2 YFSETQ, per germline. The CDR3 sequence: CASSLALGTRRDEQYF. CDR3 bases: TGCGCCAGCAGCTTGGCCTTAGGGACTAGACGCGACGAGCAGTACTTC.

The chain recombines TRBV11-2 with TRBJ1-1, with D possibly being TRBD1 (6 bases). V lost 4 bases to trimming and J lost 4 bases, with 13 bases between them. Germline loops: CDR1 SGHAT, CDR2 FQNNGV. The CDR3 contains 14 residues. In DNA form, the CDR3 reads TGTGCCAGCAGCTCCCAAACAGGGTCCACTGAAGCTTTCTTT. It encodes CASSSQTGSTEAFF.

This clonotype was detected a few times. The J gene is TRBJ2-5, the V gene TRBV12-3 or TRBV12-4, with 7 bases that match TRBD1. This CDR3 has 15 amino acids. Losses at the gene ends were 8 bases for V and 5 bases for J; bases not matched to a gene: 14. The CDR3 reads CASGSRTGLQETQYF. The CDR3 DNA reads TGTGCCAGCGGGTCACGGACAGGCTTGCAGGAGACCCAGTACTTC.

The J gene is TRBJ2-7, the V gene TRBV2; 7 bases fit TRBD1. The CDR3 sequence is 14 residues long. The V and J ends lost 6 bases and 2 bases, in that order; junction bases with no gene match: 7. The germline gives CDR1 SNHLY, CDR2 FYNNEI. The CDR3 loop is CASSPGGRTYEQYF. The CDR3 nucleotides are TGTGCCAGCAGCCCAGGGGGTCGGACCTACGAGCAGTACTTC.

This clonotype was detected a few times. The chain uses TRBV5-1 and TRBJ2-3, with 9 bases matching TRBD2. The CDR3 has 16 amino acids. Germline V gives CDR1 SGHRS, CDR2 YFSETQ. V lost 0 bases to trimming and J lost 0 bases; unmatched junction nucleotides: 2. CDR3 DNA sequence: TGCGCCAGCAGCTTGGACGGGACTAGCAGCACAGATACGCAGTATTTT. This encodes CASSLDGTSSTDTQYF. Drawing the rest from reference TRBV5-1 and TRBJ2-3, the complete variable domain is KAGVTQTPRYLIKTRGQQVTLSCSPISGHRSVSWYQQTPGQGLQFLFEYFSETQRNKGNFPGRFSGRQFSNSRSEMNVSTLELGDSALYLCASSLDGTSSTDTQYFGPGTRLTVL.